The rows below give T cell receptor beta chains drawn from one sample of a study of blood T cell repertoires in COVID-19. Assay: immunoSEQ multiplex PCR; the TCRdb copy retains only in-frame clones and omits some. The sample shows 220,000 or so clones, 80% to 85% of them seen only once. What was sequenced was peripheral blood. These receptors were collected from a man under 40 with active or convalescent COVID-19. CDR3s include the opening cysteine and the closing phenylalanine or tryptophan. D genes are given only for firm matches. Not all rows give a size; the values are once, few, many and, for expanded clones, a class.

abundance	v_gene	d_gene	j_gene	CDR3aa	CDR3nt
NA	TRBV5-5	NA	TRBJ1-4	CASTHRTPERNEKLFF	TGTGCCAGCACCCACCGCACCCCGGAGAGAAATGAAAAACTGTTTTTT
once	TRBV29-1	NA	TRBJ2-5	CSVDRGSETQYF	TGCAGCGTTGATAGAGGTTCGGAGACCCAGTACTTC
NA	TRBV30	NA	TRBJ2-1	CAWSAGIGYNEQFF	TGTGCCTGGAGTGCCGGGATTGGCTACAATGAGCAGTTCTTC
NA	TRBV30	NA	TRBJ1-1	CAWSVRRAEAFF	TGTGCCTGGAGTGTACGGAGGGCTGAAGCTTTCTTT
NA	TRBV28	NA	TRBJ2-1	CASSFLAEQFF	TGTGCCAGCAGTTTCCTAGCGGAGCAGTTCTTC
NA	TRBV19	TRBD2	TRBJ2-5	CASSPWGLATSGTQYF	TGTGCCAGTAGTCCATGGGGACTAGCGACCTCGGGGACCCAGTACTTC
NA	TRBV2	NA	TRBJ2-6	CASSEAGPGSGANVLTF	TGTGCCAGCAGTGAGGCAGGCCCGGGGTCTGGGGCCAACGTCCTGACTTTC
NA	TRBV5-8	NA	TRBJ2-3	CASSPLGGAAGADTQYF	TGTGCCAGCAGCCCGCTAGGGGGAGCGGCCGGGGCAGATACGCAGTATTTT
NA	TRBV7-2	NA	TRBJ1-2	CASSLATGFYGYTF	TGTGCCAGCAGCTTAGCAACGGGTTTTTATGGCTACACCTTC
NA	TRBV18	TRBD1	TRBJ2-7	CASSHDRGLIYEQYF	TGTGCCAGCTCACACGACAGGGGTCTGATCTACGAGCAGTACTTC
NA	TRBV7-9	NA	TRBJ2-1	CASSLLEKYNEQFF	TGTGCCAGCAGCCTCCTAGAAAAATACAATGAGCAGTTCTTC
NA	TRBV19	NA	TRBJ2-7	CASSPGTPISYEQYF	TGTGCCAGTAGCCCCGGGACACCGATCTCCTACGAGCAGTACTTC
NA	TRBV5-1	TRBD1	TRBJ1-2	CASSLAGTGARYTF	TGCGCCAGCAGCTTGGCCGGGACAGGGGCCCGATACACCTTC
NA	TRBV27	TRBD2	TRBJ2-1	CASRPSLAGANEQFF	TGTGCCAGCAGACCCTCACTAGCGGGGGCCAATGAGCAGTTCTTC
NA	TRBV28	NA	TRBJ2-3	CATLTRTGHGADTQYF	TGTGCCACCCTAACCCGGACTGGCCATGGGGCAGATACGCAGTATTTT
NA	TRBV6-5	TRBD1	TRBJ1-2	CASTRTGGSNGYTF	TGTGCCAGCACCCGGACAGGGGGCTCGAATGGCTACACCTTC
NA	TRBV29-1	NA	TRBJ2-7	CSVDSPTGEQYF	TGCAGCGTCGATTCTCCGACGGGGGAGCAGTACTTC
once	TRBV3-1/TRBV3-2	NA	TRBJ1-6	CASSLRVGPLHF	TGTGCCAGCAGCCTCCGGGTCGGACCCCTCCACTTT
NA	TRBV23-1	TRBD2	TRBJ2-7	CARTGTTKVYEQYF	TGCGCCAGGACGGGGACTACCAAAGTCTACGAGCAGTACTTC
NA	TRBV7-9	TRBD2	TRBJ2-3	CASSPLGLASYSSTDTQYF	TGTGCCAGCAGCCCGCTGGGACTAGCGAGTTACTCTAGCACAGATACGCAGTATTTT
NA	TRBV14	NA	TRBJ1-2	CASSHAGDGYTF	TGTGCCAGCAGCCATGCCGGGGATGGCTACACCTTC
NA	TRBV10-1	TRBD1	TRBJ1-6	CASSDGQGNSPLHF	TGCGCCAGCAGTGATGGACAGGGAAATTCACCCCTCCACTTT
NA	TRBV6-5	TRBD1	TRBJ2-1	CASSRTGSNEQFF	TGTGCCAGCAGTAGGACAGGATCCAATGAGCAGTTCTTC
few	TRBV5-6	NA	TRBJ2-7	CASSPTVGYYEQYF	TGTGCCAGCAGCCCTACCGTGGGCTACTACGAGCAGTACTTC
once	TRBV7-8	NA	TRBJ1-2	CASRGRGSNYGYTF	TGTGCCAGCAGAGGCAGGGGTTCTAACTATGGCTACACCTTC
NA	TRBV2	NA	TRBJ1-1	CASSENRGMSTEAFF	TGTGCCAGCAGTGAAAATAGGGGAATGAGCACTGAAGCTTTCTTT
NA	TRBV6-5	NA	TRBJ1-3	CASSSFPSGNTIYF	TGTGCCAGCAGTTCCTTTCCCTCTGGAAACACCATATATTTT
NA	TRBV6-5	TRBD2	TRBJ2-3	CASGRGGDTQYF	TGTGCCAGCGGGCGGGGGGGAGATACGCAGTATTTT
NA	TRBV7-2	NA	TRBJ2-3	CASSLIYQRSTDTQYF	TGTGCCAGCAGCTTAATATACCAGCGGAGCACAGATACGCAGTATTTT
NA	TRBV28	TRBD1	TRBJ1-1	CASRITGAGFTEAFF	TGTGCCAGCAGGATTACAGGGGCTGGGTTCACTGAAGCTTTCTTT
once	TRBV9	NA	TRBJ1-2	CASSVAGADYGYTF	TGTGCCAGCAGCGTAGCTGGGGCAGACTATGGCTACACCTTC
NA	TRBV28	TRBD1	TRBJ1-1	CASGEQGKNTEAFF	TGTGCCAGCGGTGAACAGGGGAAGAACACTGAAGCTTTCTTT
NA	TRBV2	NA	TRBJ1-6	CASSVGGQSSPLHF	TGTGCCAGCAGTGTGGGGGGGCAAAGCTCACCCCTCCACTTT
NA	TRBV5-1	TRBD1	TRBJ1-1	CASSFDRDSRTGPEAFF	TGCGCCAGCAGCTTCGACCGGGACAGCCGAACTGGACCTGAAGCTTTCTTT
NA	TRBV6-2/TRBV6-3	NA	TRBJ1-5	CASSRINQPQHF	TGTGCCAGCAGTCGTATCAATCAGCCCCAGCATTTT
once	TRBV6-5	TRBD2	TRBJ2-3	CASSYGGRRTDTQYF	TGTGCCAGCAGTTACGGCGGGAGAAGGACAGATACGCAGTATTTT
few	TRBV11-1	TRBD1	TRBJ1-1	CASSRRDRGRTEAFF	TGTGCCAGCAGCCGGCGGGACAGGGGACGGACTGAAGCTTTCTTT
NA	TRBV19	NA	TRBJ1-6	CASTQVGGYNSPLHF	TGTGCCAGTACCCAGGTGGGGGGATATAATTCACCCCTCCACTTT
few	TRBV7-8	TRBD2	TRBJ2-1	CASSLAPGLAGYYNEQFF	TGTGCCAGCAGCTTAGCACCGGGACTAGCGGGGTATTACAATGAGCAGTTCTTC
NA	TRBV15	TRBD1	TRBJ2-4	CATSGPTGVGIQYF	TGTGCCACCAGCGGCCCGACAGGGGTGGGCATTCAGTACTTC
few	TRBV6-5	TRBD1	TRBJ2-2	CASRRDSTGELFF	TGTGCCAGCAGGAGGGACAGCACCGGGGAGCTGTTTTTT
NA	TRBV7-9	TRBD2	TRBJ2-3	CASRSTSGSTDTQYF	TGTGCCAGCAGATCCACTAGCGGGAGCACAGATACGCAGTATTTT
NA	TRBV10-3	NA	TRBJ1-1	CAISESGRVAFF	TGTGCCATCAGTGAGTCGGGGAGAGTGGCTTTCTTT
NA	TRBV4-1	NA	TRBJ2-7	CASSPGGGGSYEQYF	TGCGCCAGCAGCCCGGGGGGCGGTGGGAGTTACGAGCAGTACTTC
NA	TRBV7-2	TRBD1	TRBJ1-5	CASSLEGTGTQPQHF	TGTGCCAGCAGCTTAGAAGGGACAGGAACCCAGCCCCAGCATTTT
NA	TRBV5-5	NA	TRBJ2-2	CASSSRPTGELFF	TGTGCCAGCAGCTCTAGACCGACCGGGGAGCTGTTTTTT
NA	TRBV18	TRBD2	TRBJ2-1	CASSPGLAGWNEQFF	TGTGCCAGCTCACCGGGACTAGCGGGGTGGAATGAGCAGTTCTTC
NA	TRBV9	NA	TRBJ2-3	CASSDSVTDTQYF	TGTGCCAGCAGCGATAGCGTCACAGATACGCAGTATTTT
NA	TRBV13	NA	TRBJ2-3	CASSRRAGHTDTQYF	TGTGCCAGCAGCCGCCGGGCGGGCCACACAGATACGCAGTATTTT
NA	TRBV9	TRBD2	TRBJ2-2	CASSKGLLNTGELFF	TGTGCCAGCAGCAAGGGACTACTGAACACCGGGGAGCTGTTTTTT